A selection of T cell receptor beta chains follows, all from one sample in a study of T cell responses to AZD1222 COVID-19 vaccine. Data came from immunoSEQ multiplex PCR; TCRdb stores just in-frame clones and leaves some out. The repertoire holds some 130,000 clones, with about nine tenths as singletons. This specimen was peripheral blood, taken on day 0 of AZD1222 vaccination. These receptors originate from an adult in good health. Both conserved end residues are part of each CDR3. A D gene is named only where the DNA matches it firmly.

TGTGCCAGCAGTTTAAGGGGGGTCTACGAGCAGTACTTC	CASSLRGVYEQYF	TRBJ2-7	-	TRBV28
TGTGCCAGCACTAGAAGCAGGGCAGGAATGAACACTGAAGCTTTCTTT	CASTRSRAGMNTEAFF	TRBJ1-1	-	TRBV2
TGTGCCCAAGGCGGTTCCTACGAGCAGTACTTC	CAQGGSYEQYF	TRBJ2-7	-	TRBV2
TGCGCCAGCAGTAAAGCGGGCCGCACGGAGACCCAGTACTTC	CASSKAGRTETQYF	TRBJ2-5	-	TRBV10-2
TGTGCCAGCAGCTCAGCGAACACCGGGGAGCTGTTTTTT	CASSSANTGELFF	TRBJ2-2	-	TRBV5-5
TGTGCCAGCAGTGAAGGTGGCAGGGTTGATGGCTACACCTTC	CASSEGGRVDGYTF	TRBJ1-2	-	TRBV6-1
TGTGCCAGCAGCCCGCGGACAGGGGGCATTGAGCCCCAGCATTTT	CASSPRTGGIEPQHF	TRBJ1-5	TRBD1	TRBV7-2
TGTGCCAGCAGGTATGGAGGGACGGGGGCCGCCCCCTACGAGCAGTACTTC	CASRYGGTGAAPYEQYF	TRBJ2-7	-	TRBV19
TGTGCCAGCAGCCCTATGTCAGGGAACTCCTACAATGAGCAGTTCTTC	CASSPMSGNSYNEQFF	TRBJ2-1	-	TRBV14
TGTGCCAGCAGCTTAGATCAGGGGGGGGCTCAGCCCCAGCATTTT	CASSLDQGGAQPQHF	TRBJ1-5	TRBD1	TRBV7-2
TGTGCCAGCAAATCCGGGTCCGTTTCTTTCTTT	CASKSGSVSFF	TRBJ1-1	-	TRBV27
TGTGCCAGCAGCTGGATCGGAGGCTCTGGAAACACCATATATTTT	CASSWIGGSGNTIYF	TRBJ1-3	-	TRBV5-6
TGTGCCAGCAGCCAGGGACTAGCGGTAGAGACCCAGTACTTC	CASSQGLAVETQYF	TRBJ2-5	TRBD2	TRBV3-1/TRBV3-2
TGTGCCACCCAGGAGGGACAGGGGATCAATCAGCCCCAGCATTTT	CATQEGQGINQPQHF	TRBJ1-5	TRBD1	TRBV24-1
TGTGCCAGCAGCTCCAGTGGGGGTATAGATGAGCAGTTCTTC	CASSSSGGIDEQFF	TRBJ2-1	-	TRBV11-3
TGTGCCAGCAGCGACGGACAGGTTACTTCACCCCTCCACTTT	CASSDGQVTSPLHF	TRBJ1-6	TRBD1	TRBV9
TGTGCCAGCAACTTTGTCAGTTTTGATGAGCAGTTCTTC	CASNFVSFDEQFF	TRBJ2-1	-	TRBV7-2
TGTGCCAGCAGCGCCGCTGACGGTACCTACGAGCAGTACTTC	CASSAADGTYEQYF	TRBJ2-7	-	TRBV9
TGCGCCAGCAGCCAAGGAGCTGTACCCACAGATACGCAGTATTTT	CASSQGAVPTDTQYF	TRBJ2-3	-	TRBV4-3